This TCR beta chain originates from a study of T cells expressing NK-cell markers. About the research overall: HCMV serostatus: seven of eight sequenced donors positive, one negative. Study-level results: In a handful of donors, dominant clonotypes made up about 25-65% of CD3+CD56-NKG2C+ cells. Roughly six of the donors carried dominant NKG2C+ clonotypes that took up roughly 1.0-8% of their CD8+ T cells.

With respect to this clonotype: The antigen is unknown.

Making the TCR beta cDNA relied on 5'RACE template switching with UMIs. TCRdb reprocessed the 5' RACE reads and keeps a single row for each CDR3 protein, giving no DNA. This sample's clone table lists about 550,000 distinct CDR3 sequences. The CDR3 is 15 amino acids. CDR1 SGHRS and CDR2 YFSETQ come from the germline V gene. The source is a man aged 18 to 29 in good health. The sequencing sample was made of blood T cells: a sorted CD56 or NKG2C T cell subset, CD4+ or CD8+ T cells, or bulk PBMC T cells (not recorded which). This chain connects TRBV5-1 to TRBJ1-5. CDR3 sequence: CASTPFDPFNQPQHF.